The 19 T cell receptor beta chains below all came from one sample that was sequenced in a study of identical twins. TCRdb analysed the 5' RACE reads with MiXCR anew, one entry per CDR3 protein. This table holds some 250,000 distinct CDR3 sequences, roughly 13% found once. This sample also belongs to another study, concerning yellow fever vaccine responses in identical twins.

Sequenced input: memory (CD45RO+) T cells sorted from blood. These receptors came from a woman younger than 30 in good health.

This clonotype was detected many times. The chain links TRBV3-1 to TRBJ2-3, with D possibly TRBD2 on 6 matching bases. Germline CDR1 and CDR2: LGHDT and YNNKEL (reference sequence). The CDR3 is 15 residues long. The V gene lost 4 bases and the J gene lost 4 bases, with 15 bases spanning the gap. The CDR3 loop reads CASSLGPKRADTQYF. Here the CDR3 DNA reads TGTGCCAGCAGCCTCGGCCCAAAGCGGGCAGATACGCAGTATTTT.

This clonotype was detected ten times or more. The V and J genes are TRBV5-1 and TRBJ1-1; no definite D call. The CDR3 loop spans 13 amino acids. The germline V and J ends were trimmed by 2 bases and 1 base, with 6 bases remaining between them. CDR1 is SGHRS and CDR2 is YFSETQ in the germline V gene. The CDR3 is CASSFRRNTEAFF. The CDR3, as DNA: TGCGCCAGCAGCTTCCGGAGGAACACTGAAGCTTTCTTT.

This clonotype was found a few times. V gene TRBV5-1 combines with J gene TRBJ2-1, with D possibly TRBD2 on 6 matching bases. The CDR3 loop spans 16 amino acids. The ends were cut back, 4 bases at V and 5 bases at J, with 19 bases in the middle. The germline V gene encodes CDR1 SGHRS and CDR2 YFSETQ. The CDR3 DNA sequence: TGCGCCAGCAGCCGAGAAAGGAGGGCCGCGGACAATGAGCAGTTCTTC. This codes for CASSRERRAADNEQFF.

The J gene is TRBJ2-2, the V gene TRBV6-1; either TRBD1 or TRBD2 may fit D (5 bases each). The length of the CDR3 is 15 residues. Germline CDR1 and CDR2: MNHNS and SASEGT. Trimming took 10 bases from V and 4 from J, leaving 19 bases between them. The DNA of the CDR3 is TGTGCCACCTCCCGAGGGGCGCTTGGCACCGGGGAGCTGTTTTTT. This sequence encodes CATSRGALGTGELFF.

This clonotype was found many times. The chain couples TRBV29-1 to TRBJ2-7; maybe TRBD1 (6 bases). The V end was cut by 5 bases, the J end by 5 bases, with 10 bases between. Germline assignment: CDR1 SQVTM and CDR2 ANQGSEA. CDR3 size: 11 residues. CDR3 coding DNA: TGCAGCGTTCGCTCAGGGGACGAGCAGTACTTC. Amino acid sequence: CSVRSGDEQYF.

This clonotype has a count of ten or more. This sequence joins TRBV29-1 and TRBJ2-1; possibly TRBD2 for D (5 bases). The CDR3 totals 12 residues. V gave up 7 bases and J gave up 9 bases, with 16 bases separating them. Per germline, CDR1 SQVTM and CDR2 ANQGSEA. Here the CDR3 reads CSGLAQVGEQFF. CDR3 in DNA: TGCAGCGGGCTAGCCCAGGTCGGTGAGCAGTTCTTC.

V and J are TRBV12-3 or TRBV12-4 and TRBJ1-2; D remains ambiguous. The CDR3 extends over 14 amino acids. V lost 6 bases, J lost 4 bases, and 15 bases lay in between. CDR3 amino acids: CASRPSGSAYGYTF. CDR3 coding DNA: TGTGCCAGCAGACCCTCCGGGTCTGCCTATGGCTACACCTTC.

The table lists this clonotype with many counts. V gene TRBV6-6 combines with J gene TRBJ2-5; D might be TRBD2 (6 bases). Deletions cut 10 bases from V and 4 bases from J, with 16 bases between. The CDR3 loop spans 13 amino acids. Germline loops: CDR1 MNHNY, CDR2 SVGAGI (reference sequence). CDR3 DNA sequence: TGTGCCACCTCGAGGGGAGCGGGAGAGACCCAGTACTTC. It is translated as CATSRGAGETQYF.

This clonotype has just a few counts. At one boundary the junction diverges from the germline segment, which might be a read error. The chain combines TRBV11-2 with TRBJ2-2; 7 nucleotides match TRBD1. The CDR3 consists of 11 residues. Germline CDR1 is SGHAT and CDR2 is FQNNGV. The CDR3 DNA follows: TGTGCCAGCAGCTACAGGGGTGAGCTTTTTTTT. Translated, it gives CASSYRGELFF.

About this clonotype itself: One end of the junction fails to match germline, which may point to a read error. The chain combines TRBV7-7 with TRBJ2-3; TRBD1 agrees at 8 bases. The CDR3 consists of 15 residues. The germline CDR1 and CDR2 sequences are SSHAT and FNYEAQ (reference sequence). The CDR3 spells CASSQRQGFTDTQYF. CDR3 DNA sequence: TGTGCTAGCAGCCAGAGACAGGGGTTCACAGATACGCAGTATTTT.

This clonotype was detected ten times or more. The chain employs TRBV12-3 or TRBV12-4 and TRBJ1-1; TRBD1 matches 7 bases. After removal of 5 bases from V and 4 bases from J, the junction contained 4 bases not matched to a gene. This CDR3 has 13 amino acids. The CDR3 region has the DNA TGTGCCAGCAGTCTGACAGGGTCCACTGAAGCTTTCTTT. The encoded protein is CASSLTGSTEAFF.

The V and J genes are TRBV12-3 or TRBV12-4 and TRBJ2-3; D gene unclear. Trimming pared 2 bases from V and 7 bases from J, leaving 16 bases between. The CDR3 has 15 residues. CDR3 loop: CASSLMGSLGNTQYF. As DNA, the CDR3 is TGTGCCAGCAGTTTAATGGGCTCCCTGGGGAATACGCAGTATTTT.

This clonotype was seen a handful of times. J is TRBJ1-3 and V is TRBV27; D perhaps matches TRBD1 (6 bases). Trimming shortened V by 5 bases and J by 0 bases, and 8 bases separated the two germline ends. The CDR3 runs to 14 residues. Germline CDR1 reads MNHEY; CDR2 reads SMNVEV (reference sequence). The CDR3 loop is CASSQQGSGNTIYF. Written as DNA, the CDR3 is TGTGCCAGCAGTCAACAGGGCTCTGGAAACACCATATATTTT.

This chain links TRBV9 with TRBJ2-1; 12 bases align to TRBD2. This CDR3 is built from 19 residues. V lost 4 bases, J lost 8 bases, and 19 bases stayed unmatched. Per the germline V gene, CDR1 is SGDLS and CDR2 is YYNGEE. CDR3 nucleotide sequence: TGTGCCAGCAGCCCCCGACCGATTACTAGCGGGGGGATCAGGTATGAGCAGTTCTTC. This encodes CASSPRPITSGGIRYEQFF.

CDR3 amino acids: CASSVLSPGELFF. CDR3 coding DNA: TGTGCCAGCAGCGTATTGTCGCCCGGGGAGCTGTTTTTT. The chain employs TRBV9 and TRBJ2-2, with D hard to call. Germline V gives CDR1 SGDLS, CDR2 YYNGEE. This CDR3 contains 13 residues. V shed 1 base and J shed 6 bases, with 7 bases lying between them.

The chain has TRBV29-1 and TRBJ2-3; D tentatively fits TRBD1 or TRBD2 (6 bases each). V lost 5 bases and J 2 bases, leaving 20 bases between the germline ends. The germline gives CDR1 SQVTM, CDR2 ANQGSEA. The length of the CDR3 is 16 residues. DNA for the CDR3: TGCAGCGTTTTGATAGGGGGAGGCCCCCCCACAGATACGCAGTATTTT. This gives the protein CSVLIGGGPPTDTQYF.

This clonotype was counted a few times. V gene TRBV25-1 combines with J gene TRBJ2-3; D remains ambiguous. The germline gives CDR1 MGHDK, CDR2 SYGVNS. The CDR3 extends over 18 amino acids. V was cut by 1 base and J by 0 bases, with 17 bases left in between. CDR3 DNA sequence: TGTGCCAGCAGTGAATCGGGTAGGACGGTGGCTAGCACAGATACGCAGTATTTT. Translated, it gives CASSESGRTVASTDTQYF.

This clonotype was seen many times. The rearrangement uses TRBV25-1 and TRBJ2-7; D gene uncertain. Trimming removed 3 bases at V and 7 bases at J, with 7 bases between. The CDR3 sequence is 11 residues long. Germline CDR1 MGHDK, CDR2 SYGVNS. CDR3 loop: CASSEVQEQYF. The CDR3 DNA is TGTGCCAGCAGTGAGGTACAGGAGCAGTACTTC.

This clonotype was detected only a few times. The chain recombines TRBV30 with TRBJ1-1, with TRBD1 identical over 7 bases. CDR1 is GTSNPN, CDR2 SVGIG, per germline (reference sequence). The J segment lost 5 bases and the V segment lost 3 bases, leaving 6 bases of the junction unmatched. CDR3 length equals 13 residues. In DNA, the CDR3 is TGTGCCTGGAGAGGCGACAGGGCGACTGAAGCTTTCTTT. Residues: CAWRGDRATEAFF.